This T cell receptor beta chain was documented in a study of OX40 agonist ivuxolimab in advanced cancers. About the study: Melanoma, hepatocellular carcinoma, head and neck or renal cell cancer occurred in dose-escalation patients.

Sequenced by immunoSEQ multiplex PCR; TCRdb stores in-frame clones only, minus some. Seen here are about 60,000 clones, roughly 86% observed once, and the top ten hold roughly 0.99%. A remark on this clone: The antigen remains undetermined.

The study's findings and limits: Expanded clones tended on average to be more numerous among CD8+ T cells than CD4+.

This sequence was found in an adult with an advanced solid tumor such as melanoma, head and neck, liver or kidney cancer. The sequencing here drew on CD4+ or CD8+ T cells sorted from blood, taken in a trial of the OX40 agonist ivuxolimab.

This CDR3 is CASSDFSHRYNEQFF. In nucleotides, the CDR3 is TGTGCCAGCAGTGATTTCTCCCACCGGTACAATGAGCAGTTCTTC. V usage is TRBV2 and J usage is TRBJ2-1; D not resolved. CDR1 is SNHLY and CDR2 is FYNNEI in the germline V gene. The CDR3 has 15 amino acids. V gave up 3 bases and J gave up 4 bases, with 13 bases separating them.